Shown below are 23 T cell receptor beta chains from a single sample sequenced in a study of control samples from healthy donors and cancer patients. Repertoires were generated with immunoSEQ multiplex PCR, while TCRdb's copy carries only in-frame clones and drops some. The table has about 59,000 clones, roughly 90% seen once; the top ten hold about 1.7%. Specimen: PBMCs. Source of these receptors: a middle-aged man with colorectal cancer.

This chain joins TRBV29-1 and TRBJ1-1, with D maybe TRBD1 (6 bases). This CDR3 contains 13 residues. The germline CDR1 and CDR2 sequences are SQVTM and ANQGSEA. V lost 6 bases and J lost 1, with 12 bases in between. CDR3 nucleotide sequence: TGCAGCGTACAGACAGGAGGGAACACTGAAGCTTTCTTT. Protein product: CSVQTGGNTEAFF.

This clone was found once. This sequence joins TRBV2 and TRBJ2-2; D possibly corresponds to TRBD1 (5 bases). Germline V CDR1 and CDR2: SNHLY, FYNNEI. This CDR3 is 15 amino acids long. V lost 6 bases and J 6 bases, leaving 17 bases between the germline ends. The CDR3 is CASSFRASSPGELFF. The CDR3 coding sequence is TGTGCCAGCAGCTTCAGGGCATCCTCACCCGGGGAGCTGTTTTTT. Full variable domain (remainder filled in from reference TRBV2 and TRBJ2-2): EPEVTQTPSHQVTQMGQEVILRCVPISNHLYFYWYRQILGQKVEFLVSFYNNEISEKSEIFDDQFSVERPDGSNFTLKIRSTKLEDSAMYFCASSFRASSPGELFFGEGSRLTVL.

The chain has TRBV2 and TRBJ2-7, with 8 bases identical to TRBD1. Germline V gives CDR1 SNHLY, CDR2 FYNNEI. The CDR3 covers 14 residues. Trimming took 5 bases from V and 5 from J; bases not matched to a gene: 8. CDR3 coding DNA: TGTGCCAGCAGTCCCGGGACAGGTAGCGACGAGCAGTACTTC. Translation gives CASSPGTGSDEQYF.

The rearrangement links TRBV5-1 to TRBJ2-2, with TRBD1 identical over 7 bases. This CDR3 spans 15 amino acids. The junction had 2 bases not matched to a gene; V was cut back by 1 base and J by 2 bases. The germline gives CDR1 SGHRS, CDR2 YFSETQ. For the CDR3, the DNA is TGCGCCAGCAGCTTGACAGGGGAAAACACCGGGGAGCTGTTTTTT. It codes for CASSLTGENTGELFF.

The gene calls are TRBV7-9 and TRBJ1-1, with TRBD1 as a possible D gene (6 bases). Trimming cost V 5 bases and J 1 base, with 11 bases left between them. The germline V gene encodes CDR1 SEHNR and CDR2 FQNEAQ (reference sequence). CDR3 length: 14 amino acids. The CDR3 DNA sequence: TGTGCCAGCAGCAGACAGGCGGGGAACACTGAAGCTTTCTTT. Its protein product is CASSRQAGNTEAFF. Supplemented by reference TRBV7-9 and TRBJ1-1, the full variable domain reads DTGVSQNPRHKITKRGQNVTFRCDPISEHNRLYWYRQTLGQGPEFLTYFQNEAQLEKSRLLSDRFSAERPKGSFSTLEIQRTEQGDSAMYLCASSRQAGNTEAFFGQGTRLTVV.

The CDR3, as DNA: TGTGCCAGCAGCCATCTAGCGGGGGGGCTTGGTGAGCAGTTCTTC. Its translation: CASSHLAGGLGEQFF. The genes are TRBV5-4 and TRBJ2-1; 12 bases fit TRBD2. After removal of 4 bases from V and 9 bases from J, the junction contained 8 bases not matched to a gene. The CDR3 extends over 15 amino acids. CDR1 SGHNT and CDR2 YYREEE come from the germline V gene (reference sequence).

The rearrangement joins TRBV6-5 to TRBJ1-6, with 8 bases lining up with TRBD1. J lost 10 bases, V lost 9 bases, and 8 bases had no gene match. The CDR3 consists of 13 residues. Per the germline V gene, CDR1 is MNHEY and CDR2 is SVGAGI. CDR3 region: CASTGTGGSPLHF. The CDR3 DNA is TGTGCCAGTACCGGGACAGGAGGGTCACCCCTCCACTTT.

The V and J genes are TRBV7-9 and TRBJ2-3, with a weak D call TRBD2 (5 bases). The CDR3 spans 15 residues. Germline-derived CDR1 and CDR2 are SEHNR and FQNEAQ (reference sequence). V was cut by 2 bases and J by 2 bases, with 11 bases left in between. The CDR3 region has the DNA TGTGCCAGCAGCTTACTACGGGGTGACACAGATACGCAGTATTTT. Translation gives CASSLLRGDTDTQYF.

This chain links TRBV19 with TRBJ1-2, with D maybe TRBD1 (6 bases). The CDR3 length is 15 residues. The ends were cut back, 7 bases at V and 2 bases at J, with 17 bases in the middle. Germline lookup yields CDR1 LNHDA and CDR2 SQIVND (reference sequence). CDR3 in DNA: TGTGCCAGTATGAGCTCCGGGACACCGAACTATGGCTACACCTTC. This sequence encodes CASMSSGTPNYGYTF.

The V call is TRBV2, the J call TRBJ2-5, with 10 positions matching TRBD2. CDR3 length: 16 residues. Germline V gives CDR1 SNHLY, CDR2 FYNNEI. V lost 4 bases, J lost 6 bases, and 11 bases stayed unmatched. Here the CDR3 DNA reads TGTGCCAGCAGTGGGGGGCCTAGCGGGGGCCCCAAGACCCAGTACTTC. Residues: CASSGGPSGGPKTQYF. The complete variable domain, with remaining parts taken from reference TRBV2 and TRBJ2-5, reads EPEVTQTPSHQVTQMGQEVILRCVPISNHLYFYWYRQILGQKVEFLVSFYNNEISEKSEIFDDQFSVERPDGSNFTLKIRSTKLEDSAMYFCASSGGPSGGPKTQYFGPGTRLLVL.

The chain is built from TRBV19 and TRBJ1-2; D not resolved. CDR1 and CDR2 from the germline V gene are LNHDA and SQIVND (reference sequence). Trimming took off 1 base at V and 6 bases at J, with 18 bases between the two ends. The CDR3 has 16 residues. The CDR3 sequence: CASSIGPGRGVDGYTF. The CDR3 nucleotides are TGTGCCAGTAGTATAGGTCCCGGTCGGGGTGTTGATGGCTACACCTTC.

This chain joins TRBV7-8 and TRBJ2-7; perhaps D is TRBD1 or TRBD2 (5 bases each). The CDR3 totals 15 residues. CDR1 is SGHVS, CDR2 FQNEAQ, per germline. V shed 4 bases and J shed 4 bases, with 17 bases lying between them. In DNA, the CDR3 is TGTGCCAGCAGCTACGGGACCCTTAGGACTTACGAGCAGTACTTC. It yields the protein CASSYGTLRTYEQYF.

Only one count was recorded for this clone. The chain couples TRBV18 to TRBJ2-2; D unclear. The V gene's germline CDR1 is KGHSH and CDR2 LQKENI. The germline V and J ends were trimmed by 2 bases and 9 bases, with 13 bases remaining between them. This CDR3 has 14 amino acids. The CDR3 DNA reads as TGTGCCAGCTCACCAGACCGGATAAGTCGGGAGCTGTTTTTT. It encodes CASSPDRISRELFF. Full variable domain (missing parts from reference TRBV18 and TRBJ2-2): NAGVMQNPRHLVRRRGQEARLRCSPMKGHSHVYWYRQLPEEGLKFMVYLQKENIIDESGMPKERFSAEFPKEGPSILRIQQVVRGDSAAYFCASSPDRISRELFFGEGSRLTVL.

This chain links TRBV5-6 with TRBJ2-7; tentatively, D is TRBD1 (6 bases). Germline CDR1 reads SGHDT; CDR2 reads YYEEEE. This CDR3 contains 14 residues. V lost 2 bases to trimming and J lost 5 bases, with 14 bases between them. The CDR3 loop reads CASSLYQGYDEQYF. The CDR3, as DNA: TGTGCCAGCAGCTTATACCAGGGGTACGACGAGCAGTACTTC.

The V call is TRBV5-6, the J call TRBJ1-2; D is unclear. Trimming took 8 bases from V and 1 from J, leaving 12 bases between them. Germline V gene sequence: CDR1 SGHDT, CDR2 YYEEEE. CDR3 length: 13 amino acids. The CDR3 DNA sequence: TGTGCCAGTCGGGCGGGATATAACTATGGCTACACCTTC. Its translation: CASRAGYNYGYTF.

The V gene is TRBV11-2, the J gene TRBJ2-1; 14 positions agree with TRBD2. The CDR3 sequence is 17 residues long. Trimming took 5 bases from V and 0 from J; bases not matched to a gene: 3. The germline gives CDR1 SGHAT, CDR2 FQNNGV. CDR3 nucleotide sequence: TGTGCCAGCAGCCGGACTAGCGGGGGGAGCTCCTACAATGAGCAGTTCTTC. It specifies CASSRTSGGSSYNEQFF.

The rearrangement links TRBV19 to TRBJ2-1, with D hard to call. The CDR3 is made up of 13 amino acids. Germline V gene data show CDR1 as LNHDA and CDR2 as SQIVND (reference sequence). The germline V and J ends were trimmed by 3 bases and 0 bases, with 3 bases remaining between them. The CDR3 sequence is CASSINSYNEQFF. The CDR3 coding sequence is TGTGCCAGTAGTATCAACTCCTACAATGAGCAGTTCTTC.

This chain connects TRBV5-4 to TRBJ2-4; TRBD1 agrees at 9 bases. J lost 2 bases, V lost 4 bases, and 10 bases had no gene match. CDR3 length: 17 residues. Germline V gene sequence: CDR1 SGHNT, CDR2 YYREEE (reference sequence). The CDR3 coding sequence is TGTGCCAGCAGCCCTACAGGGGGCGGAGTTACCAAAAACATTCAGTACTTC. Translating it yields CASSPTGGGVTKNIQYF.

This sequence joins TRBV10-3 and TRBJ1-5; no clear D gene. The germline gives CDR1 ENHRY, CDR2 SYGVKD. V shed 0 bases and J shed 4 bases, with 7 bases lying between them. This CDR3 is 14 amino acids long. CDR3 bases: TGTGCCATCAGTGAGTCCGGACTTAATCAGCCCCAGCATTTT. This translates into CAISESGLNQPQHF.

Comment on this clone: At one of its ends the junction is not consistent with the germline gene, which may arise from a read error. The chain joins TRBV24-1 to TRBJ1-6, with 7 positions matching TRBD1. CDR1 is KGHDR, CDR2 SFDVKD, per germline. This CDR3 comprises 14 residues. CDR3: CATSDHDRDSPFHF. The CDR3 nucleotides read TGTGCCACCAGTGACCATGACAGGGATTCACCCTTCCACTTT.

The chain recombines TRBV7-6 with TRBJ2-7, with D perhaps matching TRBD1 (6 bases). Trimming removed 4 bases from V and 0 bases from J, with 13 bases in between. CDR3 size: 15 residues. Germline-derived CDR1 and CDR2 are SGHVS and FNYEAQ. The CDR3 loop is CASSSLTGFSYEQYF. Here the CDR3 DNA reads TGTGCCAGCAGCTCACTTACAGGGTTCTCCTACGAGCAGTACTTC.

The CDR3 DNA reads TGTGCCAGCAGCACCGGGACAAGGGAGGGCTACACCTTC. Amino acids: CASSTGTREGYTF. This chain uses TRBV7-3 with TRBJ1-2; a weak D match, TRBD1 (6 bases). Germline loops: CDR1 SGHTA, CDR2 FQGTGA. The CDR3 extends over 13 amino acids. The V gene lost 5 bases and the J gene lost 8 bases, with 15 bases spanning the gap. The full variable domain, rest sourced from reference TRBV7-3 and TRBJ1-2, is GAGVSQTPSNKVTEKGKYVELRCDPISGHTALYWYRQSLGQGPEFLIYFQGTGAADDSGLPNDRFFAVRPEGSVSTLKIQRTERGDSAVYLCASSTGTREGYTFGSGTRLTVV.

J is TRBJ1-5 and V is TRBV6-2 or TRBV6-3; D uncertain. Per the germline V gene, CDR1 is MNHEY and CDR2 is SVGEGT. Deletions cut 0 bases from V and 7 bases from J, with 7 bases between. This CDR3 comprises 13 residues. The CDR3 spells CASSYSDLQPQHF. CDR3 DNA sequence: TGTGCCAGCAGTTACTCTGACCTACAGCCCCAGCATTTT.